These 5 T cell receptor beta chains were all obtained from the same sample, sequenced in a study of cytomegalovirus exposure and HLA in healthy donors. The assay was immunoSEQ multiplex PCR, and TCRdb's table has in-frame clones only and misses some. This table has about 250,000 clones, about 88% appearing once. Sequenced: PBMCs. Receptor source: a man between 18 and 29 years old in good health and CMV-seropositive.

The chain uses TRBV12-5 and TRBJ2-1; 9 nucleotides align to TRBD2. This CDR3 region has 16 residues. Germline V gene data show CDR1 as LGHNT and CDR2 as FRNRAP. J was trimmed by 4 bases and V by 2 bases; bases with no gene match: 6. The CDR3 sequence is CASGLSLAGYYNEQFF. In DNA, the CDR3 is TGTGCTAGTGGTTTGTCTCTAGCGGGGTATTACAATGAGCAGTTCTTC.

V usage is TRBV6-5 and J usage is TRBJ1-1, with TRBD1 matching over 8 bases. V shed 6 bases, J shed 0 bases, and the junction held 6 bases outside the gene matches. The CDR3 spans 15 residues. CDR1 is MNHEY and CDR2 is SVGAGI in the germline V gene. The CDR3 sequence: CASSPTGQVNTEAFF. The CDR3, as DNA: TGTGCCAGCAGCCCCACGGGACAGGTGAACACTGAAGCTTTCTTT.

The rearrangement joins TRBV6-1 to TRBJ1-2, with 10 bases matching TRBD1. J lost 8 bases, V lost 4 bases, and 7 bases had no gene match. Germline V gives CDR1 MNHNS, CDR2 SASEGT. CDR3 length equals 14 residues. CDR3: CASSAWTGGRGYTF. The DNA of the CDR3 is TGTGCCAGCAGTGCCTGGACAGGGGGGCGAGGCTACACCTTC.

The V and J genes are TRBV27 and TRBJ2-1; D gene ambiguous. Germline CDR1 reads MNHEY; CDR2 reads SMNVEV (reference sequence). The CDR3 is 15 amino acids. The ends were cut back, 7 bases at V and 0 bases at J, with 13 bases in the middle. CDR3 nucleotides: TGTGCCAGCATGCGGACGGAGAGCTCCTACAATGAGCAGTTCTTC. It translates to CASMRTESSYNEQFF.

This chain links TRBV2 with TRBJ2-5; D might be TRBD2 (6 bases). The CDR3 is 17 residues long. The V gene lost 1 base and the J gene lost 4 bases, with 19 bases spanning the gap. Germline lookup yields CDR1 SNHLY and CDR2 FYNNEI. CDR3 in DNA: TGTGCCAGCAGTGAAGGGGGAGAGGGCCGGAGGGGAGAGACCCAGTACTTC. Its translation is CASSEGGEGRRGETQYF.